Each of the 9 T cell receptor beta chains below was sequenced from the same sample in a study of beta chain features in type 1 diabetes. Reverse transcribing all isolated RNA meant expressed TCRB transcripts were sequenced. Here immunoSEQ multiplex PCR was the method, and the copy in TCRdb shows in-frame clones only, minus some. The sample includes under 250,000 clones, 27% of them seen just once. The sequenced material came from central memory CD4+ T cells from blood. The receptors shown here come from a man younger than 40 in good health.

The J gene is TRBJ2-3, the V gene TRBV29-1; D may be TRBD2 (6 bases). Germline assignment: CDR1 SQVTM and CDR2 ANQGSEA. The CDR3 is 16 amino acids. Trimming shortened V by 1 base and J by 4 bases, and 18 bases separated the two germline ends. The CDR3 reads CSVEGDASGPSDTQYF. CDR3 DNA: TGCAGCGTTGAAGGGGACGCGAGCGGGCCGTCAGATACGCAGTATTTT.

The J gene is TRBJ2-5, the V gene TRBV14; D tentatively fits TRBD1 or TRBD2 (6 bases each). Germline loops: CDR1 SGHDN, CDR2 FVKESK. The length of the CDR3 is 15 residues. Trimming shortened V by 3 bases and J by 3 bases, and 14 bases separated the two germline ends. This CDR3 is CASSQLRDTKETQYF. CDR3 DNA sequence: TGTGCCAGCAGCCAGTTGCGGGACACAAAAGAGACCCAGTACTTC.

This clone was counted a few times. The chain carries TRBV18 and TRBJ2-1; no firm D call. Germline V lookup: CDR1 KGHSH, CDR2 LQKENI. CDR3 size: 13 residues. V was shortened by 4 bases and J by 9 bases, with 13 bases between the two germline ends. The CDR3 bases are TGTGCCAGCTCACATCCTCAGGACGGTGAGCAGTTCTTC. As protein: CASSHPQDGEQFF.

This clone was seen a handful of times. The chain couples TRBV7-9 to TRBJ1-4; 11 nucleotides align to TRBD1. Germline CDR1 and CDR2: SEHNR and FQNEAQ (reference sequence). The CDR3 has 14 residues. V gave up 5 bases and J gave up 8 bases; unmatched junction bases: 4. The CDR3 DNA reads as TGTGCCAGCAGCCCCGGGACAGGGGGAGAAAAACTGTTTTTT. Translation gives CASSPGTGGEKLFF.

The rearrangement joins TRBV6-6 to TRBJ1-3; no clear D gene. The CDR3 extends over 13 amino acids. The germline V gene has CDR1 MNHNY and CDR2 SVGAGI (reference sequence). V lost 5 bases and J lost 5, with 10 bases in between. CDR3 DNA: TGTGCCAGCAGTCCCGGGCTCCGAAACACCATATATTTT. Translated, it gives CASSPGLRNTIYF.

The rearrangement uses TRBV5-6 and TRBJ2-7, with 7 bases matching TRBD2. The CDR3 has 14 residues. Looked up from germline, CDR1 is SGHDT and CDR2 is YYEEEE. V gave up 0 bases and J gave up 3 bases; unmatched junction bases: 3. The CDR3 region is CASSLVASGYEQYF. CDR3 DNA sequence: TGTGCCAGCAGCTTGGTGGCTAGCGGCTACGAGCAGTACTTC.

The CDR3 here is CASSLATLRRAFF. The CDR3 DNA reads as TGTGCCAGCAGCTTAGCGACCCTAAGGAGGGCTTTCTTT. The chain recombines TRBV7-2 with TRBJ1-1; no definite D call. This CDR3 has 13 residues. V gave up 0 bases and J gave up 11 bases, with 13 bases separating them. Germline CDR1 SGHTA, CDR2 FQGNSA.

The rearrangement joins TRBV5-4 to TRBJ2-5; 8 positions agree with TRBD2. Germline assignment: CDR1 SGHNT and CDR2 YYREEE (reference sequence). The CDR3 runs to 14 residues. The J segment lost 1 base and the V segment lost 3 bases, leaving 2 bases of the junction unmatched. DNA of the CDR3: TGTGCCAGCAGCTCTGGGACTAGCCAAGAGACCCAGTACTTC. Protein: CASSSGTSQETQYF.

The V call is TRBV5-4, the J call TRBJ2-5, with 9 bases matching TRBD2. The V gene's germline CDR1 is SGHNT and CDR2 YYREEE (reference sequence). J was trimmed by 3 bases and V by 1 base; bases with no gene match: 4. The length of the CDR3 is 15 residues. CDR3 nucleotides: TGTGCCAGCAGCTTGCCTGGACTAGCGAAAGAGACCCAGTACTTC. This sequence encodes CASSLPGLAKETQYF.